This TCR beta chain was identified in a study of monozygotic twins with cystic fibrosis. Study results and limitations: Unrelated CF individuals shared fewer identical clonotypes than monozygotic CF twins. Low clonality (median roughly 0.009) suggested a mostly naive repertoire.

As regards this clone: No antigen is known for it.

The CDR3 contains 14 residues. Germline CDR1 SGHNT, CDR2 YYREEE (reference sequence). Trimming at V came to 2 bases and at J to 2 bases, leaving 2 bases not matched to a gene. Profiling relied on immunoSEQ multiplex PCR, and the TCRdb table lists in-frame clones only, not all of them. The table records roughly 20,000 clones, 97% of them present only once. The source is a woman aged 30 to 39 with cystic fibrosis. Material for sequencing was blood. The chain recombines TRBV5-4 with TRBJ2-5; the match to TRBD1 covers 8 bases. The CDR3 region has the DNA TGTGCCAGCAGCTTTAGGACAGGGCAAGAGACCCAGTACTTC. Protein: CASSFRTGQETQYF.